The present entry profiles one TCR beta chain with its context. What it recognizes is unknown. Preparation of the TCRbeta library used unique molecular identifiers. TCRdb ran MiXCR on the PCR reads and lists one entry per CDR3 protein. The data show 110,000 or so distinct CDR3 sequences, with around 6.4% seen just once and about 23% held by the top ten. This sample is drawn from a study of T-cell reconstitution after alpha-beta-depleted transplantation in children. CDR1 is SGHTA and CDR2 is FQGTGA in the germline V gene. The CDR3 is 17 amino acids. V lost 1 base, J lost 0 bases, and 14 bases lay in between. Study-level results: Surviving thymic progenitors and recipient T cells were the source of high TCRbeta diversity at day 60 in some patients.

The material was PBMCs, mostly from graft donor cells, obtained 360 days after TCRalphabeta/CD19-depleted stem cell transplant. The V call is TRBV7-3, the J call TRBJ2-3, with TRBD2 as a possible D gene (5 bases). The receptor comes from a male patient between 2 and 9 years old who had a stem cell transplant for acute lymphoblastic leukemia, so the T cells may come from the graft donor. CDR3 nucleotide sequence: TGTGCCAGCAGCTTAAATGCGGGCCCTGCTAGCACAGATACGCAGTATTTT. It translates to CASSLNAGPASTDTQYF.